This T cell receptor (beta chain) stems from a study of blood T cell repertoires in COVID-19. In the study overall: Sites across the United States, Italy and Spain contributed samples from acute and convalescent COVID-19. Sources were T cells, B-cell-depleted T cells, or PBMCs; the material itself was cDNA or gDNA.

This clone was recorded at least ten times. The CDR3 sequence is 14 residues long. The V gene lost 1 base and the J gene lost 2 bases, with 6 bases spanning the gap. Germline CDR1 SNHLY, CDR2 FYNNEI. Per the original data handling: Cell counts per sample came from amplifying reference gene primers. Assay: immunoSEQ multiplex PCR; the TCRdb copy retains only in-frame clones and omits some. For V, J and clone size, that table is used; D and trimming come from the DNA. Of about 210,000 clones listed, approximately 90% are singletons. The sequence was collected from a middle-aged man with acute or convalescent COVID-19. Material for sequencing was peripheral blood. The chain uses TRBV2 and TRBJ1-3, with D hard to call. CDR3 in DNA: TGTGCCAGCAGTGAAGAGAGGACTGGAAACACCATATATTTT. Protein: CASSEERTGNTIYF.